This entry lists 15 T cell receptor beta chains sequenced from one sample in a study of blood T cell repertoires in COVID-19. Sequencing used immunoSEQ multiplex PCR; TCRdb keeps in-frame clones, though not all of them. This repertoire shows 350,000 to 450,000 clones, approximately 88% found once; its top ten account for 0.95% to 1.5%. The material sequenced was peripheral blood. These receptors all come from a middle-aged man with acute or convalescent COVID-19.

The chain has TRBV12-3 or TRBV12-4 and TRBJ2-5; no clear D gene. Trimming removed 3 bases from V and 6 bases from J, with 11 bases in between. The CDR3 totals 13 residues. The CDR3 sequence is CASSLAVIQTQYF. CDR3 in DNA: TGTGCCAGCAGTTTGGCGGTAATTCAGACCCAGTACTTC.

The J gene is TRBJ2-3, the V gene TRBV12-3 or TRBV12-4; the D gene is possibly TRBD1 (5 bases). The CDR3 spans 11 residues. V lost 4 bases and J 10 bases, leaving 9 bases between the germline ends. CDR3 nucleotide sequence: TGTGCCAGCAGTTCCCCACAGGCGCAGTATTTT. It codes for CASSSPQAQYF.

The chain uses TRBV25-1 and TRBJ1-2; 9 bases agree with TRBD1. Germline lookup yields CDR1 MGHDK and CDR2 SYGVNS. The CDR3 loop spans 14 amino acids. V lost 6 bases, J lost 4 bases, and 6 bases stayed unmatched. CDR3: CASRGGQGSYGYTF. CDR3 nucleotide sequence: TGTGCCAGCAGGGGAGGACAGGGGAGCTATGGCTACACCTTC.

Worth noting for this clone: Other DNA sequences in the same sample also yield this CDR3. The chain couples TRBV5-1 to TRBJ2-5, with 11 bases that match TRBD2. The CDR3 has 14 amino acids. Germline V gene sequence: CDR1 SGHRS, CDR2 YFSETQ. After removal of 4 bases from V and 4 bases from J, the junction contained 3 bases not matched to a gene. The CDR3 DNA sequence: TGCGCCAGCAGCACCGGGACTAGCGGAGAGACCCAGTACTTC. Translation gives CASSTGTSGETQYF.

The chain recombines TRBV29-1 with TRBJ2-7, with TRBD1 matching over 7 bases. The CDR3 contains 13 residues. Germline V lookup: CDR1 SQVTM, CDR2 ANQGSEA. V shed 4 bases and J 2 bases; nucleotides not matched to a gene: 5. The CDR3 here is CSVGSGTAYEQYF. In DNA form, the CDR3 reads TGCAGCGTTGGATCCGGGACAGCCTACGAGCAGTACTTC.

The rearrangement links TRBV28 to TRBJ1-5; weak D call: TRBD1 (6 bases). The ends were cut back, 6 bases at V and 6 bases at J, with 18 bases in the middle. The CDR3 sequence is 15 residues long. Germline loops: CDR1 MDHEN, CDR2 SYDVKM. In nucleotides, the CDR3 is TGTGCCAGCAGCCTGCAAGCAGGGGCATTTCAGCCCCAGCATTTT. It is translated as CASSLQAGAFQPQHF.

The V gene is TRBV27, the J gene TRBJ1-1, with D tentatively TRBD1 (5 bases). The CDR3 is 14 amino acids. V was shortened by 3 bases and J by 1 base, with 9 bases between the two germline ends. Germline values: CDR1 MNHEY, CDR2 SMNVEV (reference sequence). CDR3 in amino acids: CASSFSRANTEAFF. The CDR3 nucleotides are TGTGCCAGCAGTTTTTCCAGGGCGAACACTGAAGCTTTCTTT.

The V gene is TRBV11-2, the J gene TRBJ1-3, with TRBD1 matching over 7 bases. V dropped 4 bases and J dropped 2; count of bases not matched to a gene: 2. The germline V gene has CDR1 SGHAT and CDR2 FQNNGV. CDR3 length equals 14 residues. The CDR3 loop is CASSWTGAGNTIYF. CDR3 DNA sequence: TGTGCCAGCAGCTGGACAGGAGCTGGAAACACCATATATTTT.

A word on this clone: Within the sample, other DNA sequences also encode this same CDR3. The chain recombines TRBV27 with TRBJ1-1; D possibly corresponds to TRBD1 (5 bases). The CDR3 spans 14 residues. Germline V gene data show CDR1 as MNHEY and CDR2 as SMNVEV (reference sequence). Trimming shortened V by 0 bases and J by 4 bases, and 9 bases separated the two germline ends. CDR3 loop: CASSLSRGGTEAFF. CDR3 in DNA: TGTGCCAGCAGTTTATCGCGGGGCGGCACTGAAGCTTTCTTT.

This chain joins TRBV28 and TRBJ2-7, with 10 bases fitting TRBD2. Looked up from germline, CDR1 is MDHEN and CDR2 is SYDVKM. This CDR3 spans 16 amino acids. J was trimmed by 1 base and V by 3 bases; bases with no gene match: 6. The CDR3 reads CASSFSLAGLSYEQYF. The CDR3 DNA follows: TGTGCCAGCAGTTTCTCACTAGCGGGACTTTCCTACGAGCAGTACTTC.

The CDR3 DNA is TGTGCCAGCAGCGACACTAGCGGGACTAGCGGGAGCATTAGCGGGGAGCTGTTTTTT. This translates into CASSDTSGTSGSISGELFF. The chain has TRBV28 and TRBJ2-2; 14 positions agree with TRBD2. Per the germline V gene, CDR1 is MDHEN and CDR2 is SYDVKM. The ends lost 6 bases at V and 7 bases at J; junction bases unmatched: 16. CDR3 length: 19 residues.

J is TRBJ2-1 and V is TRBV30; D may be TRBD2 (6 bases). The CDR3 is made up of 15 amino acids. The germline gives CDR1 GTSNPN, CDR2 SVGIG (reference sequence). Trimming took off 2 bases at V and 3 bases at J, with 14 bases between the two ends. The CDR3 bases are TGTGCCTGGAGTCGGGGACTGGCTCGCTACAATGAGCAGTTCTTC. Its protein product is CAWSRGLARYNEQFF.

The rearrangement joins TRBV6-5 to TRBJ1-1, with D unclear. Trimming removed 0 bases at V and 6 bases at J, with 8 bases between. The CDR3 totals 13 residues. Germline V CDR1 and CDR2: MNHEY, SVGAGI. The chain's CDR3 is CASSYSVPAEAFF. CDR3 bases: TGTGCCAGCAGTTACTCTGTTCCCGCTGAAGCTTTCTTT.

This chain uses TRBV12-3 or TRBV12-4 with TRBJ1-6; no definite D call. Trimming took off 2 bases at V and 5 bases at J, with 4 bases between the two ends. The CDR3 extends over 13 amino acids. CDR3 sequence: CASSLQNNSPLHF. Written as DNA, the CDR3 is TGTGCCAGCAGTTTACAGAATAATTCACCCCTCCACTTT.

The chain links TRBV11-2 to TRBJ2-1, with TRBD2 as a possible D gene (6 bases). CDR1 is SGHAT and CDR2 is FQNNGV in the germline V gene. The CDR3 length is 15 residues. Trimming removed 3 bases from V and 5 bases from J, with 14 bases in between. The CDR3 sequence is CASSFRGTADNEQFF. CDR3 DNA sequence: TGTGCCAGCAGCTTTAGAGGGACTGCTGACAATGAGCAGTTCTTC. Full variable domain (remainder filled in from reference TRBV11-2 and TRBJ2-1): EAGVAQSPRYKIIEKRQSVAFWCNPISGHATLYWYQQILGQGPKLLIQFQNNGVVDDSQLPKDRFSAERLKGVDSTLKIQPAKLEDSAVYLCASSFRGTADNEQFFGPGTRLTVL.